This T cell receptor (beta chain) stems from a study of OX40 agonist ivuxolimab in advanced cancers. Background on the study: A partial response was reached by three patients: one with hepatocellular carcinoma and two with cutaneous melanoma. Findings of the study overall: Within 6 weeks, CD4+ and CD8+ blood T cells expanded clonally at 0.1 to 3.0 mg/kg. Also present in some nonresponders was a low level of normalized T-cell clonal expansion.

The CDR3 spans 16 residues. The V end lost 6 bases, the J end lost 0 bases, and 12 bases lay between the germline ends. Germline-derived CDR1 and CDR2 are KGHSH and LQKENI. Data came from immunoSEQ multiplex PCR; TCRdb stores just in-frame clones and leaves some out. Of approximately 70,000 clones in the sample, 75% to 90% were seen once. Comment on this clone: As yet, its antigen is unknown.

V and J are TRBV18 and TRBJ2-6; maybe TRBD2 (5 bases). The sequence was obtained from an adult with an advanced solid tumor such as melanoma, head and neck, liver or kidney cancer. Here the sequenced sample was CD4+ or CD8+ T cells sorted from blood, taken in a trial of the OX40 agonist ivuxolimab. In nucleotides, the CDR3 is TGTGCCAGCTCGTCCGGACTGATCTCTGGGGCCAACGTCCTGACTTTC. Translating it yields CASSSGLISGANVLTF.